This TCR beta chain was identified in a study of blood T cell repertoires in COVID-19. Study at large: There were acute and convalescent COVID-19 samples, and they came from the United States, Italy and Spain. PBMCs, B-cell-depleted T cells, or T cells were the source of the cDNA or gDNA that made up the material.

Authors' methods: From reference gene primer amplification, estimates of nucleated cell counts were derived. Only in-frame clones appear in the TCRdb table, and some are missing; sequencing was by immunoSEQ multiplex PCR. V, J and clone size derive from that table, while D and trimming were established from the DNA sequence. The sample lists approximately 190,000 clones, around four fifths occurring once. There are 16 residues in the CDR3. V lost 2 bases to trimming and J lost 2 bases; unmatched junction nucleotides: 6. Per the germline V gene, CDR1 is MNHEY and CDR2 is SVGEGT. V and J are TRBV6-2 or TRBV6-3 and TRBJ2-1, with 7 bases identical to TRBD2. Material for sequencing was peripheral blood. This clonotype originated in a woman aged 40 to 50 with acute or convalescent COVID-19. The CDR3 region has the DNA TGTGCCAGCAGTTACGCGGCGGGAGTCGCCTACAATGAGCAGTTCTTC. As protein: CASSYAAGVAYNEQFF.